The 12 T cell receptor beta chains below all came from one sample that was sequenced in a study of T cell repertoires in cytomegalovirus infection. These receptors have no identified antigens. MiXCR, applied by TCRdb to the reads, yields one record per CDR3 protein. Seen here are hundreds of thousands of distinct CDR3 sequences, less than 35% observed once, and the top ten hold roughly 13%. Sequenced here: cultured CD8+ T cells from PBMCs, sampled from culture after CMV antigen stimulation. These receptors were collected from a human donor in good health (CMV status not recorded). Some clones in this sample may be carry-over from other donors' samples.

V and J are TRBV27 and TRBJ1-1; TRBD1 might be the D (5 bases). The CDR3 contains 14 residues. Germline V gene sequence: CDR1 MNHEY, CDR2 SMNVEV (reference sequence). V gave up 6 bases and J gave up 4 bases, with 15 bases separating them. DNA for the CDR3: TGTGCCAGCAGCCTTGGAGGGGTGTCCACTGAAGCTTTCTTT. It is translated as CASSLGGVSTEAFF.

V usage is TRBV7-3 and J usage is TRBJ2-5; 8 bases line up with TRBD1. The V segment lost 1 base and the J segment 4 bases; nucleotides outside the gene matches: 5. In germline, CDR1 is SGHTA, CDR2 FQGTGA. The CDR3 has 15 amino acids. This CDR3 is CASSLITGGGETQYF. For the CDR3, the DNA is TGTGCCAGCAGCTTAATTACAGGGGGAGGAGAGACCCAGTACTTC.

The J gene is TRBJ2-5, the V gene TRBV6-5; 15 bases map to TRBD2. This CDR3 region has 16 residues. J was trimmed by 5 bases and V by 5 bases; bases with no gene match: 6. Germline V gene sequence: CDR1 MNHEY, CDR2 SVGAGI. The CDR3 sequence: CASSDGLAGGRETQYF. CDR3 DNA sequence: TGTGCCAGCAGTGACGGACTAGCGGGGGGGCGGGAGACCCAGTACTTC.

The chain has TRBV7-4 and TRBJ2-7; no clear D. The ends were cut back, 1 base at V and 2 bases at J, with 9 bases in the middle. The CDR3 has 14 amino acids. CDR1 is SGHVT and CDR2 is SQSDAQ in the germline V gene. As DNA, the CDR3 is TGTGCCAGCAGCTTAGGTCCCGGACCCTACGAGCAGTACTTC. As protein: CASSLGPGPYEQYF.

This clonotype came up a few times. The chain carries TRBV12-3 or TRBV12-4 and TRBJ1-3; 7 positions agree with TRBD1. The CDR3 is made up of 16 amino acids. The V and J ends lost 3 bases and 0 bases, in that order; junction bases with no gene match: 5. The CDR3: CASSFARGISGNTIYF. In DNA, the CDR3 is TGTGCCAGCAGTTTCGCCAGGGGGATCTCTGGAAACACCATATATTTT.

V usage is TRBV6-5 and J usage is TRBJ1-6; no clear D. V was shortened by 6 bases and J by 4 bases, with 13 bases between the two germline ends. The germline V gene encodes CDR1 MNHEY and CDR2 SVGAGI. This CDR3 has 15 amino acids. The CDR3 sequence is CASSPREFYNSPLHF. CDR3 DNA: TGTGCCAGCAGCCCTAGAGAGTTTTATAATTCACCCCTCCACTTT.

This clonotype was seen a handful of times. In DNA form, the CDR3 reads TGTGCCACCGGGGGGGATCGCACCGGGGAGCTGTTTTTT. Translation: CATGGDRTGELFF. The chain employs TRBV27 and TRBJ2-2; 8 nucleotides align to TRBD2. V gave up 10 bases and J gave up 4 bases; unmatched junction bases: 5. CDR1 and CDR2 (germline): MNHEY, SMNVEV (reference sequence). There are 13 residues in the CDR3.

The chain recombines TRBV10-3 with TRBJ1-1, with 7 bases matching TRBD1. The CDR3 loop spans 17 amino acids. V trimming: 0 bases; J trimming: 7 bases; junction bases outside the gene matches: 14. Looked up from germline, CDR1 is ENHRY and CDR2 is SYGVKD. The CDR3 sequence: CAISESKSTDRAFEAFF. The CDR3 DNA sequence: TGTGCCATCAGTGAGTCAAAGAGTACCGACAGGGCCTTTGAAGCTTTCTTT.

This rearrangement joins TRBV7-9 to TRBJ1-5; D is possibly TRBD1 (6 bases). V dropped 5 bases and J dropped 9 bases, with 17 bases sitting between them. In germline, CDR1 is SEHNR, CDR2 FQNEAQ (reference sequence). CDR3 length: 14 amino acids. CDR3 region: CASSRQDPLSPQHF. Written as DNA, the CDR3 is TGTGCCAGCAGCCGACAGGATCCACTGTCGCCCCAGCATTTT. The whole variable domain, remainder taken from reference TRBV7-9 and TRBJ1-5, is DTGVSQNPRHKITKRGQNVTFRCDPISEHNRLYWYRQTLGQGPEFLTYFQNEAQLEKSRLLSDRFSAERPKGSFSTLEIQRTEQGDSAMYLCASSRQDPLSPQHFGDGTRLSIL.

This chain connects TRBV9 to TRBJ2-5; 10 bases map to TRBD1. The CDR3 runs to 19 residues. From germline, CDR1 is SGDLS and CDR2 YYNGEE. The V gene end was trimmed by 0 bases and the J gene end by 5 bases; junction bases not matched to a gene: 16. CDR3 loop: CASSVGTGDRGRPGETQYF. The CDR3 nucleotides read TGTGCCAGCAGCGTAGGGACGGGGGACAGGGGCCGCCCAGGGGAGACCCAGTACTTC.

This clonotype has a handful of counts. The V call is TRBV19, the J call TRBJ1-1; the D is unclear. Per germline, CDR1 LNHDA and CDR2 SQIVND (reference sequence). V was clipped by 6 bases and J by 1 base, with 9 bases between them. The CDR3 covers 13 residues. CDR3 sequence (DNA): TGTGCCAGTAGGTCCCGCTCGAACACTGAAGCTTTCTTT. It yields the protein CASRSRSNTEAFF.

This clonotype occurred many times. CDR3 loop: CASRTRAKRIGTQYF. For the CDR3, the DNA is TGTGCCAGCAGGACACGAGCCAAAAGGATAGGGACGCAGTATTTT. The V and J genes are TRBV2 and TRBJ2-3, with unresolved D. This CDR3 region has 15 residues. Trimming cost V 6 bases and J 9 bases, with 22 bases left between them. Germline V gives CDR1 SNHLY, CDR2 FYNNEI.